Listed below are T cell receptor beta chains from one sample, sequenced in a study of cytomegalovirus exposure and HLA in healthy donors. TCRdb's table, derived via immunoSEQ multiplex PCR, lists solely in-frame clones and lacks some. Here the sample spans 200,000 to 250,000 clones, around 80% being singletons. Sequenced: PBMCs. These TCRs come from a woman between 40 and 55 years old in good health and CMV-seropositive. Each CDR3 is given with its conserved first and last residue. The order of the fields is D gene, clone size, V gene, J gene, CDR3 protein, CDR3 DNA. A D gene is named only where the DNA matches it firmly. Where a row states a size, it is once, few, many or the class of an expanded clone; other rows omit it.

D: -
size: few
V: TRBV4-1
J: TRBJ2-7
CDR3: CASSQDSNIPYGEQYF
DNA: TGCGCCAGCAGCCAAGATTCGAACATTCCGTACGGGGAGCAGTACTTC

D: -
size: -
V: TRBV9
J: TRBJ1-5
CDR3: CASSVEPGPNQPQHF
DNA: TGTGCCAGCAGCGTAGAGCCAGGTCCTAATCAGCCCCAGCATTTT

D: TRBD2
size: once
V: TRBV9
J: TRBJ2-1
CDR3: CASSVASGGPNEQFF
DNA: TGTGCCAGCAGCGTAGCCAGCGGGGGGCCCAATGAGCAGTTCTTC

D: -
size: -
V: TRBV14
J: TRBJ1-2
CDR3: CASSPTTGNYGYTF
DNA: TGTGCCAGCAGCCCTACTACAGGGAACTATGGCTACACCTTC

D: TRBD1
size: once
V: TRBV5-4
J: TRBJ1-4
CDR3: CASSQGQGGTNEKLFF
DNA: TGTGCCAGCAGCCAGGGACAGGGGGGGACTAATGAAAAACTGTTTTTT

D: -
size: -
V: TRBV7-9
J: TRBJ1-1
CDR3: CASSPQGRDTEAFF
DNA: TGTGCCAGCAGCCCCCAGGGGAGGGACACTGAAGCTTTCTTT

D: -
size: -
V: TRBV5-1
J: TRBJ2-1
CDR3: CASTLEDPAYNEQFF
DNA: TGCGCCAGCACTTTGGAGGACCCAGCCTACAATGAGCAGTTCTTC

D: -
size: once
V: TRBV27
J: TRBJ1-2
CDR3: CASSRFQGADLGTNRRGYTF
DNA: TGTGCCAGCAGTCGTTTTCAGGGTGCAGACTTGGGGACAAATCGTCGTGGCTACACCTTC

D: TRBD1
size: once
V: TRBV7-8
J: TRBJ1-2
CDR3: CASSFGGGGDSYGYTF
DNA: TGTGCCAGCAGCTTTGGAGGGGGCGGCGACAGCTATGGCTACACCTTC

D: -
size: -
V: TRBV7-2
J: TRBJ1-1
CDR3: CASSTEAVTEAFF
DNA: TGTGCCAGCAGCACTGAGGCCGTCACTGAAGCTTTCTTT

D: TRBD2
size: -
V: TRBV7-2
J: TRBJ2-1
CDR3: CASSLVAGGSGNEQFF
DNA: TGTGCCAGCAGCTTGGTGGCGGGAGGTTCGGGGAATGAGCAGTTCTTC

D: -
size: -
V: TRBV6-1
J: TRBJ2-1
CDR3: CASRTEGLNEQFF
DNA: TGTGCCAGCAGGACGGAGGGATTAAATGAGCAGTTCTTC

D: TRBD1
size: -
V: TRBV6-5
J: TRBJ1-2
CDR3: CASSYSGQGSYGYTF
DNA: TGTGCCAGCAGTTACTCCGGACAGGGGTCCTATGGCTACACCTTC

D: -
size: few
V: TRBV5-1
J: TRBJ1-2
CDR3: CASSLAGTLYGYTF
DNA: TGCGCCAGCAGCTTGGCCGGGACACTCTATGGCTACACCTTC

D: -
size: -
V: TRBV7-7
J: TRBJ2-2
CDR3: CASRGADTGELFF
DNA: TGTGCCAGCAGGGGGGCGGACACCGGGGAGCTGTTTTTT

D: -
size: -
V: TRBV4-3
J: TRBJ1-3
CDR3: CASSSSLSSGNTIYF
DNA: TGCGCCAGCAGCTCTTCTCTCAGCTCTGGAAACACCATATATTTT

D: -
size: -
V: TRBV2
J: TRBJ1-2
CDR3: CASSITYRANYGYTF
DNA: TGTGCCAGCAGCATCACATACAGAGCTAACTATGGCTACACCTTC

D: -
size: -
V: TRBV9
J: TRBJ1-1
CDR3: CASSAHSDPNTEAFF
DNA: TGTGCCAGCAGCGCACACAGTGACCCGAACACTGAAGCTTTCTTT

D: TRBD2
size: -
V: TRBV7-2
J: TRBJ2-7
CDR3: CASSRTSGGAVPEQYF
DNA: TGTGCCAGCAGCCGGACTAGCGGGGGGGCCGTCCCGGAGCAGTACTTC

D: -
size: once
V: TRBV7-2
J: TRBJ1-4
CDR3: CASSLGANEKLFF
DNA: TGTGCCAGCAGCTTAGGCGCGAATGAAAAACTGTTTTTT

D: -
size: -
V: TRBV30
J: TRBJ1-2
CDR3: CAWRPINYGYTF
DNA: TGTGCCTGGAGGCCTATTAACTATGGCTACACCTTC

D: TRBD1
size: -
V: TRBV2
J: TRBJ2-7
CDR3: CASSTTQGDYEQYF
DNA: TGTGCCAGCAGTACCACCCAGGGGGACTACGAGCAGTACTTC

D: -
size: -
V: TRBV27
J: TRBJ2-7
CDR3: CASSLSSASSTYEQYF
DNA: TGTGCCAGCAGTTTATCCTCCGCTAGCTCCACCTACGAGCAGTACTTC

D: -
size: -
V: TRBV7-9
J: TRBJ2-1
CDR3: CASSLFVQRPSYNEQFF
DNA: TGTGCCAGCAGCTTATTTGTCCAGCGTCCCTCCTACAATGAGCAGTTCTTC

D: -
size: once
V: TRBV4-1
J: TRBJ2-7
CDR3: CASSQLIRGLIYEQYF
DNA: TGCGCCAGCAGCCAATTGATAAGGGGACTTATCTACGAGCAGTACTTC

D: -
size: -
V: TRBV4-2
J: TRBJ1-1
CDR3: CASSHERGTEAFF
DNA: TGTGCCAGCAGCCATGAAAGGGGTACTGAAGCTTTCTTT

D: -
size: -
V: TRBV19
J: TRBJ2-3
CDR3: CASSIASRSTDTQYF
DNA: TGTGCCAGTAGTATAGCAAGCCGTAGCACAGATACGCAGTATTTT

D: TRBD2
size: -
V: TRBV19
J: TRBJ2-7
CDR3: CASSIAGGAGEQYF
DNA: TGTGCCAGTAGTATTGCGGGAGGGGCCGGCGAGCAGTACTTC

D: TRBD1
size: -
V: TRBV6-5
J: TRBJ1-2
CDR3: CASSYSGGNYGYTF
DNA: TGTGCCAGCAGTTACTCAGGGGGCAATTATGGCTACACCTTC

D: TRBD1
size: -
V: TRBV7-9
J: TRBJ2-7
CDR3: CSSTSGQGVYEQYF
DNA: TGTTCCAGCACCTCGGGACAGGGGGTTTACGAGCAGTACTTC

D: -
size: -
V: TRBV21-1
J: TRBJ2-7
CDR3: CASSNLAEQYF
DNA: TGTGCCAGCAGCAACTTAGCGGAGCAGTACTTC

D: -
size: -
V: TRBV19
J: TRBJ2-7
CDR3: CASSIQGDEQYF
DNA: TGTGCCAGTAGTATTCAGGGCGACGAGCAGTACTTC

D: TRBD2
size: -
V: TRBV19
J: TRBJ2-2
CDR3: CASRVLGLAGTGELFF
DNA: TGTGCCAGTAGGGTATTAGGACTAGCTGGGACCGGGGAGCTGTTTTTT

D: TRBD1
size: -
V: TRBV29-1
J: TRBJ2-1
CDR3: CSVGQGPGNEQFF
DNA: TGCAGCGTCGGACAGGGTCCGGGCAATGAGCAGTTCTTC

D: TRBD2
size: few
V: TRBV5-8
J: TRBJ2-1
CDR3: CASSLRAGAREQFF
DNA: TGTGCCAGCAGCTTGAGGGCGGGAGCCCGGGAGCAGTTCTTC

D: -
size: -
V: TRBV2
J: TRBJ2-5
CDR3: CASRREEGETQYF
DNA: TGTGCCAGCCGGAGGGAAGAGGGGGAGACCCAGTACTTC

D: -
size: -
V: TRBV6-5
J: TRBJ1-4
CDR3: CASSLRRSEKLFF
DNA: TGTGCCAGCAGCTTAAGACGGAGTGAAAAACTGTTTTTT

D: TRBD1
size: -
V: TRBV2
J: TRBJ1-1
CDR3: CASREGQGTTEAFF
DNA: TGTGCCAGCAGGGAAGGACAGGGTACCACTGAAGCTTTCTTT

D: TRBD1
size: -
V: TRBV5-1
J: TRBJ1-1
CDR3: CASRPGGNTEAFF
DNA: TGCGCCAGCAGACCAGGGGGTAACACTGAAGCTTTCTTT

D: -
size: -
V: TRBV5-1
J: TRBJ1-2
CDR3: CASSLAGVVGYGYTF
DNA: TGCGCCAGCAGCTTGGCCGGGGTCGTGGGCTATGGCTACACCTTC

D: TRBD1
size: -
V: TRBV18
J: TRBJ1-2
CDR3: CASSPTTGSYGYTF
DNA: TGTGCCAGCTCACCGACGACAGGGAGTTATGGCTACACCTTC

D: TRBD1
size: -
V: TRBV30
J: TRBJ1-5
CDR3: CAWGGQGNQPQHF
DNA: TGTGCCTGGGGGGGACAGGGAAATCAGCCCCAGCATTTT

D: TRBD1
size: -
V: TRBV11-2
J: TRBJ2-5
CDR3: CASSLRTGHQETQYF
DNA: TGTGCCAGCAGCTTAAGGACAGGCCACCAAGAGACCCAGTACTTC

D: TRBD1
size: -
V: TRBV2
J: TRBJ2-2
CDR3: CASRVGQGGTGELFF
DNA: TGTGCCAGCAGGGTAGGACAGGGAGGAACCGGGGAGCTGTTTTTT

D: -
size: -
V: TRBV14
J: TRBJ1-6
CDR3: CASRQGTPYNSPLHF
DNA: TGTGCCAGCAGACAGGGAACCCCCTATAATTCACCCCTCCACTTT

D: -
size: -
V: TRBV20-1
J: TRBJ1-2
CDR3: CSAGGGRIYTF
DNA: TGCAGTGCTGGGGGGGGGCGAATATACACCTTC

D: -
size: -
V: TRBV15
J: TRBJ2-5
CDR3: CATSRPLQTQYF
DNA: TGTGCCACCAGCAGACCCCTACAGACCCAGTACTTC

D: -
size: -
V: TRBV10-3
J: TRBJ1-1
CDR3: CAISEWTPLSNTEAFF
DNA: TGTGCCATCAGTGAATGGACACCGTTATCGAACACTGAAGCTTTCTTT

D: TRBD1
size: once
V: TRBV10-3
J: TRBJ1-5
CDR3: CAISEGTVNHPQHF
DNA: TGTGCCATCAGTGAGGGGACAGTCAATCATCCCCAGCATTTT

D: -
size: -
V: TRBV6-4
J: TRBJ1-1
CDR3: CASSDGWAKAFF
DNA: TGTGCCAGCAGTGACGGGTGGGCGAAAGCTTTCTTT

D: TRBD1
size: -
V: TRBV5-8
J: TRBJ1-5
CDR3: CASSPRDRGSNQPQHF
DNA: TGTGCCAGCAGCCCCCGGGACAGGGGAAGCAATCAGCCCCAGCATTTT

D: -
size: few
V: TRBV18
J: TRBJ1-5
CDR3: CASSLQGDSLQPQHF
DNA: TGTGCCAGCTCCCTACAGGGAGACAGTCTTCAGCCCCAGCATTTT

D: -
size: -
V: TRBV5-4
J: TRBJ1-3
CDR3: CASSLQTTSGNTIYF
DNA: TGTGCCAGCAGCTTACAGACAACCTCTGGAAACACCATATATTTT

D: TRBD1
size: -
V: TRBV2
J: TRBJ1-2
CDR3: CASRQGALILDYGYTF
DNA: TGTGCCAGTAGACAGGGGGCGTTAATTCTGGACTATGGCTACACCTTC

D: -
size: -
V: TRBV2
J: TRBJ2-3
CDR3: CASSPSGLSTDTQYF
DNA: TGTGCCAGCAGTCCTTCGGGACTTAGCACAGATACGCAGTATTTT